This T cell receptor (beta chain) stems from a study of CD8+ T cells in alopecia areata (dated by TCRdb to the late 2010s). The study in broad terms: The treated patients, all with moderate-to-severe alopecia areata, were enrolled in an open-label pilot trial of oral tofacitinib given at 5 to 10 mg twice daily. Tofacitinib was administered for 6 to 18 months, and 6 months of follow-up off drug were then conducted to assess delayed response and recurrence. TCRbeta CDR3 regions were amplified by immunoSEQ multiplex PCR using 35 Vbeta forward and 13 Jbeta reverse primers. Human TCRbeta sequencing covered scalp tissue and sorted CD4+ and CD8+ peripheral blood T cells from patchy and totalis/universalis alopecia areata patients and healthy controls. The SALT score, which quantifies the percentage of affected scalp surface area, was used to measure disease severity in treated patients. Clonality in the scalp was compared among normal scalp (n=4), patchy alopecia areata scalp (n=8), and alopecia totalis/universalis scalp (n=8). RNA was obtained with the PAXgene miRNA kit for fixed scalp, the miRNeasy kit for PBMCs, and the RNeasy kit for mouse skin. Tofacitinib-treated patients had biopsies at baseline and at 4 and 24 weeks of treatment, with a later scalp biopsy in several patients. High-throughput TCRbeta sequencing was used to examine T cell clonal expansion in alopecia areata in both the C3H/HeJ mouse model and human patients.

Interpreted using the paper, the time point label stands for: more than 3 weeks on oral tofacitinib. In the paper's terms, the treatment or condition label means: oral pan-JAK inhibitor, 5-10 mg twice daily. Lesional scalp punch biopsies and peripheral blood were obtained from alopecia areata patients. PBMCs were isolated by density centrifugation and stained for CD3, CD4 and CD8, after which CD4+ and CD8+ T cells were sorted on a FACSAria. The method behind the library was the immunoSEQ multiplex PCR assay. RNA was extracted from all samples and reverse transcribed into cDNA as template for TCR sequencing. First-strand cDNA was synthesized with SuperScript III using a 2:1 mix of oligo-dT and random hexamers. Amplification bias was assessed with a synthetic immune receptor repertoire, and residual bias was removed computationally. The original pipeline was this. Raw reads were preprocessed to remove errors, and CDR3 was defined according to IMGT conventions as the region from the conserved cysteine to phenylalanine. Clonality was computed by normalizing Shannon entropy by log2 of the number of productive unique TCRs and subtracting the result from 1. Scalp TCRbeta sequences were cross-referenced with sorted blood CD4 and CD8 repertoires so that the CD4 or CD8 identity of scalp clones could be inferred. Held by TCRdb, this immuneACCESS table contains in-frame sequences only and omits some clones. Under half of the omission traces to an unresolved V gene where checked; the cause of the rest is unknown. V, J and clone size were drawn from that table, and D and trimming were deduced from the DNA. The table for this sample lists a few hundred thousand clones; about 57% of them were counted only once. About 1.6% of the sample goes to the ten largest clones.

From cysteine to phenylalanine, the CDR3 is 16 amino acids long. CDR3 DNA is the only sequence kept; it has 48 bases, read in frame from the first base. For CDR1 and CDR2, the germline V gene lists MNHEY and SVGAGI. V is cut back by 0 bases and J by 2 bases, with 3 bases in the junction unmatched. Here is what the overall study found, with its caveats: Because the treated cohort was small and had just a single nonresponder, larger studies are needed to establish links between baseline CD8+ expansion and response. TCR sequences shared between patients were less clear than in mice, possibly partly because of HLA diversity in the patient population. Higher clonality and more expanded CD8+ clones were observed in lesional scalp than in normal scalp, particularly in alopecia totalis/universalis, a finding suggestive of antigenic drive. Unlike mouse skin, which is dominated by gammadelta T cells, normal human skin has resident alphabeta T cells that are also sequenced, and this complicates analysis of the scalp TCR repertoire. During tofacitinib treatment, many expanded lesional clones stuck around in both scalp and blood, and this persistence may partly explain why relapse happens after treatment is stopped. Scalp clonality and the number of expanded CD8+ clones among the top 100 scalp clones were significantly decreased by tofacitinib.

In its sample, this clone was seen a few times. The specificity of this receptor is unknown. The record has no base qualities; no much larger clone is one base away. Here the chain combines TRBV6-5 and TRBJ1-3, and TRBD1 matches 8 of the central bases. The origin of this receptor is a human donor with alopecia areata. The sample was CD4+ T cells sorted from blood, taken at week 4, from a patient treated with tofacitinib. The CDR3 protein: CASSYSAGQAGNTIYF. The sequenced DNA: TGTGCCAGCAGTTACTCGGCGGGACAGGCTGGAAACACCATATATTTT.